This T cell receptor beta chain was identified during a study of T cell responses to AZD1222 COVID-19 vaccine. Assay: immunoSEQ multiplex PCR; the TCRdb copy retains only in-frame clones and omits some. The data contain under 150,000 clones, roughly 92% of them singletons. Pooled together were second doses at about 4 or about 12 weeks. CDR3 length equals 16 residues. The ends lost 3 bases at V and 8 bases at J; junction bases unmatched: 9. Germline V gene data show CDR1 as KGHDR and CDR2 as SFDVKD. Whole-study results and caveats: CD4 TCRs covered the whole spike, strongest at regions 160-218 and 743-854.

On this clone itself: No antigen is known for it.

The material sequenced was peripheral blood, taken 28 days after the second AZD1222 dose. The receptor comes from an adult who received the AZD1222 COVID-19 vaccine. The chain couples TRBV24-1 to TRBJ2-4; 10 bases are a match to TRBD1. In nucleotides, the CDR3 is TGTGCCACCAGTGATCCGGGACAGGGGATTGGGGACATTCAGTACTTC. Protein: CATSDPGQGIGDIQYF.